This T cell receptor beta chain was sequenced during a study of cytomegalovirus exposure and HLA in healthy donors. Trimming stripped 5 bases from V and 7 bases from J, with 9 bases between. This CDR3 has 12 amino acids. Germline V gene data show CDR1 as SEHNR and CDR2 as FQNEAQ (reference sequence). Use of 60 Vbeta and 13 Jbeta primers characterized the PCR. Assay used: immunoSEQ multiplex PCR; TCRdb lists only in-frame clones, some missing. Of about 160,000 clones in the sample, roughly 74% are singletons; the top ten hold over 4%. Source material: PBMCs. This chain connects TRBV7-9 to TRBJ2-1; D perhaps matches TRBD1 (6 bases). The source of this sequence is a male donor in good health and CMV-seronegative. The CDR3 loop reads CASSEQGNEQFF. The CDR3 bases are TGTGCCAGCAGCGAACAGGGAAATGAGCAGTTCTTC.